The 26 T cell receptor beta chains below all came from one sample that was sequenced in a study of post-analysis software for immune sequencing data. General observations from the study: In patients, TRBV5-6, TRBV5-1 and TRBV20-1 belonged to roughly 5 TRBV segments found more frequently than in controls.

Their target antigens are unknown. The TCR beta cDNA libraries contained unique molecular identifiers. Each CDR3 protein gets one entry after TCRdb re-called the PCR reads with MiXCR. Counted here are almost 700,000 distinct CDR3 sequences, approximately 59% occurring once; the ten biggest clones make up roughly 12%. Sequenced material: blood. These TCRs come from a girl aged 2-15 years with multiple sclerosis.

The chain uses TRBV20-1 and TRBJ2-4; D is unclear. The J call could be wrong; TRBJ2-7 is a better fit for the DNA end. CDR1 is DFQATT, CDR2 SNEGSKA, per germline (reference sequence). This CDR3 is 14 amino acids long. CDR3 sequence reads: CSARDVAAPYEQYF. The CDR3 DNA follows: TGCAGTGCTAGAGATGTGGCAGCGCCTTACGAGCAGTACTTC.

The chain uses TRBV6-5 and TRBJ2-2; no reliable D call. V was pared by 2 bases and J by 0 bases, with 7 bases between. The CDR3 covers 15 residues. CDR1 is MNHEY and CDR2 is SVGAGI in the germline V gene. The CDR3 nucleotides read TGTGCCAGCAGTTACGGATCACCGAACACCGGGGAGCTGTTTTTT. Encoded protein: CASSYGSPNTGELFF.

This chain connects TRBV6-5 to TRBJ2-5, with unresolved D. V dropped 4 bases and J dropped 5 bases, with 14 bases sitting between them. The CDR3 extends over 14 amino acids. CDR1 is MNHEY, CDR2 SVGAGI, per germline. CDR3 sequence reads: CASSSPGTLETQYF. DNA of the CDR3: TGTGCCAGCAGTTCGCCGGGCACGCTGGAGACCCAGTACTTC.

The chain links TRBV6-2 or TRBV6-3 to TRBJ1-2; 7 bases are shared with TRBD1. The germline V gene has CDR1 MNHEY and CDR2 SVGEGT. V dropped 6 bases and J dropped 4; count of bases not matched to a gene: 8. The CDR3 sequence is 14 residues long. The CDR3 DNA follows: TGTGCCAGCAGCTCGGACAGGTCGTCCTATGGCTACACCTTC. Translation: CASSSDRSSYGYTF.

The J gene is TRBJ2-1, the V gene TRBV6-1; 8 bases line up with TRBD2. CDR1 is MNHNS, CDR2 SASEGT, per germline. The CDR3 runs 16 residues. J lost 6 bases, V lost 5 bases, and 12 bases had no gene match. Here the CDR3 reads CASSHTSGTGGNEQFF. CDR3 coding DNA: TGTGCCAGCAGTCACACTAGCGGCACCGGGGGCAATGAGCAGTTCTTC.

CDR3 DNA: TGTGCCATCAGCCTGGACAGTTACACAGATACGCAGTATTTT. It yields the protein CAISLDSYTDTQYF. The chain links TRBV10-3 to TRBJ2-3, with a weak D call TRBD1 (6 bases). The CDR3 spans 14 residues. V was pared by 6 bases and J by 2 bases, with 12 bases between. Germline values: CDR1 ENHRY, CDR2 SYGVKD.

This clonotype appeared a few times. The rearrangement joins TRBV9 to TRBJ1-2; 7 nucleotides line up with TRBD1. Germline V gene sequence: CDR1 SGDLS, CDR2 YYNGEE. The CDR3 spans 15 residues. With 4 bases clipped from V and 4 bases from J, the junction kept 10 bases outside the gene matches. The CDR3 region is CASSPGPGQRYGYTF. The DNA for the CDR3 is TGTGCCAGCAGCCCCGGACCGGGACAGCGCTATGGCTACACCTTC.

The chain recombines TRBV7-2 with TRBJ1-1, with 9 bases fitting TRBD1. Germline CDR1 reads SGHTA; CDR2 reads FQGNSA. There are 14 residues in the CDR3. After removal of 3 bases from V and 5 bases from J, the junction contained 4 bases not matched to a gene. CDR3 loop: CASSFRDRVTEAFF. The CDR3 nucleotides read TGTGCCAGCAGCTTCCGGGACAGGGTAACTGAAGCTTTCTTT.

Only a few counts were recorded for this clonotype. The chain has TRBV29-1 and TRBJ2-5; 8 nucleotides align to TRBD1. After removal of 6 bases from V and 4 bases from J, the junction contained 10 bases not matched to a gene. The CDR3 covers 14 residues. In germline, CDR1 is SQVTM, CDR2 ANQGSEA. The CDR3 here is CSVSGTGIGETQYF. Written as DNA, the CDR3 is TGCAGCGTCTCCGGGACAGGAATCGGAGAGACCCAGTACTTC.

The chain links TRBV4-2 to TRBJ2-1; 9 nucleotides align to TRBD2. V shed 3 bases, J shed 3 bases, and the junction held 9 bases outside the gene matches. The germline gives CDR1 LGHNA, CDR2 YNFKEQ. The CDR3 extends over 17 amino acids. The CDR3 is CASSQTTGREGYNEQFF. The CDR3 bases are TGTGCCAGCAGCCAGACGACGGGGCGGGAGGGCTACAATGAGCAGTTCTTC.

The genes are TRBV12-3 or TRBV12-4 and TRBJ1-1; the D gene is possibly TRBD1 (5 bases). V was shortened by 7 bases and J by 0 bases, with 15 bases between the two germline ends. The CDR3 sequence is 15 residues long. The CDR3 loop is CASTVRGAMNTEAFF. In DNA, the CDR3 is TGTGCCAGCACGGTAAGAGGGGCTATGAACACTGAAGCTTTCTTT.

The DNA for the CDR3 is TGTGCCAGCATGGACACGGCAGCTAACTATGGCTACACCTTC. Protein sequence: CASMDTAANYGYTF. The chain carries TRBV12-3 or TRBV12-4 and TRBJ1-2; possibly TRBD1 for D (5 bases). The ends were cut back, 7 bases at V and 0 bases at J, with 12 bases in the middle. The CDR3 length is 14 residues.

The V gene is TRBV12-3 or TRBV12-4, the J gene TRBJ2-7; TRBD1 matches 7 bases. Trimming at V came to 9 bases and at J to 2 bases, leaving 13 bases not matched to a gene. The CDR3 has 15 residues. CDR3 residues: CARELRTGQTYEQYF. For the CDR3, the DNA is TGTGCCAGGGAGCTTAGGACAGGACAGACCTACGAGCAGTACTTC.

This clonotype was detected only a few times. The chain employs TRBV11-2 and TRBJ2-3, with 8 positions matching TRBD2. Germline CDR1 and CDR2: SGHAT and FQNNGV. The CDR3 is made up of 15 amino acids. Losses at the gene ends were 5 bases for V and 3 bases for J; bases not matched to a gene: 7. The CDR3, as DNA: TGTGCCAGCAGCAGCGGCGGGGGGCAGACAGATACGCAGTATTTT. Translation: CASSSGGGQTDTQYF.

The chain is built from TRBV7-2 and TRBJ2-5; TRBD2 matches 14 bases. There are 20 residues in the CDR3. The germline V gene has CDR1 SGHTA and CDR2 FQGNSA. V trimming: 0 bases; J trimming: 2 bases; junction bases outside the gene matches: 11. For the CDR3, the DNA is TGTGCCAGCAGCTTAGCTTCCACGACTAGCGGGGGGGCCTATCAAGAGACCCAGTACTTC. Amino acids: CASSLASTTSGGAYQETQYF.

The rearrangement uses TRBV6-6 and TRBJ2-1; tentative D call: TRBD1 (6 bases). Germline V gene sequence: CDR1 MNHNY, CDR2 SVGAGI (reference sequence). This CDR3 spans 15 amino acids. V lost 5 bases and J 4 bases, leaving 15 bases between the germline ends. As DNA, the CDR3 is TGTGCCAGCAGTGCCGTAGGGGGTCCTTACAATGAGCAGTTCTTC. Translated, it gives CASSAVGGPYNEQFF.

The V call is TRBV3-1, the J call TRBJ1-5; no definite D call. The CDR3 covers 16 residues. Germline V lookup: CDR1 LGHDT, CDR2 YNNKEL (reference sequence). Between the trimmed V and J ends, which lost 2 bases and 0 bases, there was a span of 11 bases. Here the CDR3 reads CASSQNQRISNQPQHF. The CDR3 region has the DNA TGTGCCAGCAGCCAAAATCAGCGGATTAGCAATCAGCCCCAGCATTTT.

The chain uses TRBV15 and TRBJ1-2; 9 bases align to TRBD1. The CDR3 length is 14 residues. V was pared by 9 bases and J by 7 bases, with 12 bases of the junction left unmatched. Germline V gene lookup returns CDR1 LNHNV and CDR2 YYDKDF (reference sequence). CDR3 region: CATGRDRAGSGYTF. CDR3 bases: TGTGCCACGGGTAGGGACAGGGCTGGATCTGGCTACACCTTC. Drawing the rest from reference TRBV15 and TRBJ1-2, the complete variable domain is DAMVIQNPRYQVTQFGKPVTLSCSQTLNHNVMYWYQQKSSQAPKLLFHYYDKDFNNEADTPDNFQSRRPNTSFCFLDIRSPGLGDTAMYLCATGRDRAGSGYTFGSGTRLTVV.

The CDR3, as DNA: TGTGCCAGCAGCCAAGCCCCGGGACACCTAAGCAATGAGCAGTTCTTC. Protein sequence: CASSQAPGHLSNEQFF. The chain has TRBV12-3 or TRBV12-4 and TRBJ2-1; the D gene is possibly TRBD1 (6 bases). The CDR3 contains 16 residues. V lost 6 bases and J 6 bases, leaving 21 bases between the germline ends.

This clonotype was recorded a few times. J is TRBJ2-3 and V is TRBV6-5, with 7 positions matching TRBD2. The V segment lost 2 bases and the J segment 2 bases; nucleotides outside the gene matches: 22. The germline V gene has CDR1 MNHEY and CDR2 SVGAGI. The CDR3 is 21 residues long. The CDR3 DNA sequence: TGTGCCAGCAGTTACCCCACCACCTCAGCGGGGAGAGCGGGAAACACAGATACGCAGTATTTT. It specifies CASSYPTTSAGRAGNTDTQYF.

Written as DNA, the CDR3 is TGTGCCAGCAGTCCGTTATACAAGCCCCACGAGCAGTACTTC. Translated: CASSPLYKPHEQYF. The chain couples TRBV6-2 or TRBV6-3 to TRBJ2-5; D not resolved. The J call may be in error: the DNA end matches TRBJ2-7 better. This CDR3 spans 14 amino acids. Germline CDR1 MNHEY, CDR2 SVGEGT.

V gene TRBV12-3 or TRBV12-4 combines with J gene TRBJ2-5; TRBD2 is a possible D gene (5 bases). V was trimmed by 2 bases and J by 5 bases, leaving 15 bases between them. This CDR3 is 15 amino acids long. The CDR3 reads CASSLTESGPETQYF. The CDR3 DNA sequence: TGTGCCAGCAGTTTAACAGAGAGCGGCCCGGAGACCCAGTACTTC.

A few counts support this clonotype. The chain joins TRBV10-2 to TRBJ2-1; 9 bases fit TRBD1. Germline trimming cut 6 bases from V and 10 bases from J; bases unmatched to any gene: 4. The CDR3 is 12 residues long. Per germline, CDR1 WSHSY and CDR2 SAAADI. In nucleotides, the CDR3 is TGCGCCAGCAGGGGGACAGGGCTGGAGCAGTTCTTC. This translates into CASRGTGLEQFF.

The rearrangement joins TRBV12-3 or TRBV12-4 to TRBJ1-6, with D unresolved. The CDR3 is made up of 12 amino acids. Trimming cost V 5 bases and J 14 bases, with 13 bases left between them. In nucleotides, the CDR3 is TGTGCCAGCAGTCTGGAGGAGCAGACCCTCCACTTT. Its translation: CASSLEEQTLHF.

V usage is TRBV6-1 and J usage is TRBJ2-1; 12 nucleotides align to TRBD2. The CDR3 runs 15 residues. Germline CDR1 is MNHNS and CDR2 is SASEGT. The V and J ends lost 5 bases and 3 bases, in that order; junction bases with no gene match: 2. The CDR3 is CASSKTSGSYNEQFF. The CDR3 DNA sequence: TGTGCCAGCAGTAAGACTAGCGGGAGCTACAATGAGCAGTTCTTC.

Only a few counts were recorded for this clonotype. The chain has TRBV29-1 and TRBJ2-5, with D possibly being TRBD1 (5 bases). The CDR3 covers 12 residues. Germline-derived CDR1 and CDR2 are SQVTM and ANQGSEA. The V gene lost 6 bases and the J gene lost 6 bases, with 14 bases spanning the gap. DNA for the CDR3: TGCAGCGTGACGGTTGGGGCCCAGACCCAGTACTTC. It codes for CSVTVGAQTQYF.